This T cell receptor (beta chain) comes out of a study of identical twins. TCRdb processed the 5' RACE reads anew with MiXCR; each CDR3 protein has one entry. Of 1.5 million or so distinct CDR3 sequences in the sample, under 35% are singletons; the top ten hold approximately 0.29%. This clonotype was counted a few times. Germline CDR1 and CDR2: MGHDK and SYGVNS. The CDR3 extends over 15 amino acids. V was shortened by 7 bases and J by 2 bases, with 16 bases between the two germline ends. V and J are TRBV25-1 and TRBJ2-3, with D tentatively TRBD2 (6 bases). The specimen was cord blood. The clonotype comes from a newborn girl in good health. CDR3 DNA sequence: TGTGCCAGCACCTCAGGTGGAGGGGCCACAGATACGCAGTATTTT. This gives the protein CASTSGGGATDTQYF.